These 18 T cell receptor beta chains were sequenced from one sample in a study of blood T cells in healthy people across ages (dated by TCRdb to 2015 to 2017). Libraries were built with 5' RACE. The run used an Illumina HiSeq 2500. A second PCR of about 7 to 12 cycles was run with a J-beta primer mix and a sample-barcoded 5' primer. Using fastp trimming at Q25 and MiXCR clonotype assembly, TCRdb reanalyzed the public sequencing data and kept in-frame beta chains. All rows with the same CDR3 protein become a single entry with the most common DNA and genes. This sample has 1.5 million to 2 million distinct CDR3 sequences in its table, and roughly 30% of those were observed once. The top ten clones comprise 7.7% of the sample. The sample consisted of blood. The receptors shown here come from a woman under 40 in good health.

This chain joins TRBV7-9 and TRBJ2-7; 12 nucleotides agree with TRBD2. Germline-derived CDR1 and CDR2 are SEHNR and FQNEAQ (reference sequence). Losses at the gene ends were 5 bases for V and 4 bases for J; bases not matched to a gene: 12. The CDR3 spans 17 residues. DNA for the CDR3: TGTGCCAGCAGCCCCACCACTACTAGCGGGGGGCGTTACGAGCAGTACTTC. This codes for CASSPTTTSGGRYEQYF.

The CDR3: CASSLGLGQVNSPLHF. CDR3 DNA: TGTGCCAGCAGCCTAGGACTTGGACAGGTTAATTCACCCCTCCACTTT. The chain has TRBV7-6 and TRBJ1-6, with 7 nucleotides matching TRBD1. Per germline, CDR1 SGHVS and CDR2 FNYEAQ. V gave up 5 bases and J gave up 6 bases; unmatched junction bases: 10. This CDR3 spans 16 amino acids.

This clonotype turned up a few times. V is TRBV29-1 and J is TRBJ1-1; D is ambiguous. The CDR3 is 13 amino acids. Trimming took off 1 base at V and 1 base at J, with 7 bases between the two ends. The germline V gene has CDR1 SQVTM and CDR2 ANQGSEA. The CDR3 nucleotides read TGCAGCGTTGAAGGACGGACGAACACTGAAGCTTTCTTT. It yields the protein CSVEGRTNTEAFF.

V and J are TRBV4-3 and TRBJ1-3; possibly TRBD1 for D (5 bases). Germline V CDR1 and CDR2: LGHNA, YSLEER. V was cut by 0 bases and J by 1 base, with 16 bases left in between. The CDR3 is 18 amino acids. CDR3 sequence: CASSQDERRGSSGNTIYF. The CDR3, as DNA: TGCGCCAGCAGCCAAGATGAACGGCGGGGGAGTTCTGGAAACACCATATATTTT.

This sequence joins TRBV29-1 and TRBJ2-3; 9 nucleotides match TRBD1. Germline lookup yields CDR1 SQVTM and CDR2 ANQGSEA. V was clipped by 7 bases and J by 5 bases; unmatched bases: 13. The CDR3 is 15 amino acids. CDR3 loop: CSATPGQGPGDTQYF. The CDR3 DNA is TGCAGCGCCACACCAGGACAGGGGCCGGGAGATACGCAGTATTTT.

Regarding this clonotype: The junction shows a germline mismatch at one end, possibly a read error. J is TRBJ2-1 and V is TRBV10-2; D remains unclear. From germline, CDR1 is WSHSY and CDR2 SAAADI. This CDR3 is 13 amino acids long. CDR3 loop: CANSELAANEQFF. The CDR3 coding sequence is TGCGCCAACAGTGAATTGGCGGCCAATGAGCAGTTCTTC.

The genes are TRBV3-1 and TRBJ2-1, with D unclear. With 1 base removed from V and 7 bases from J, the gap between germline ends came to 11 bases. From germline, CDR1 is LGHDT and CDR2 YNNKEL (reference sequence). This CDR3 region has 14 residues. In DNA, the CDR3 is TGTGCCAGCAGCCAAGTGGTAAGCAAAAATGAGCAGTTCTTC. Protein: CASSQVVSKNEQFF.

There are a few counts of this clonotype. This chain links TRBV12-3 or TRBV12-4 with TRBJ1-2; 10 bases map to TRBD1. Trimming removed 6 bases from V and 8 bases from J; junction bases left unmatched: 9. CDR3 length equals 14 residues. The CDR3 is CASSPTGTGDGYTF. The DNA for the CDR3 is TGTGCCAGCAGCCCGACAGGGACAGGGGACGGCTACACCTTC.

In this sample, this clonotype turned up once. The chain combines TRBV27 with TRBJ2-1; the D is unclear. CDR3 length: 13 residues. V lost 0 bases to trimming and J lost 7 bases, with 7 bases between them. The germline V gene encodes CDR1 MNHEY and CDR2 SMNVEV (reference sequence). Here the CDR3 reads CASSLSSANEQFF. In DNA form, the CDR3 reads TGTGCCAGCAGTTTATCGTCAGCGAATGAGCAGTTCTTC.

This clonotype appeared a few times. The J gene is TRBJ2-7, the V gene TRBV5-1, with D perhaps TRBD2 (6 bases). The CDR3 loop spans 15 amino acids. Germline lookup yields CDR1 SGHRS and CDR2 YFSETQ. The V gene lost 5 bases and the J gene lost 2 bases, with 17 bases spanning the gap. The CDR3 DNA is TGCGCCAGCAGTTTTTACACCGGGAGCACCTACGAGCAGTACTTC. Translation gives CASSFYTGSTYEQYF.

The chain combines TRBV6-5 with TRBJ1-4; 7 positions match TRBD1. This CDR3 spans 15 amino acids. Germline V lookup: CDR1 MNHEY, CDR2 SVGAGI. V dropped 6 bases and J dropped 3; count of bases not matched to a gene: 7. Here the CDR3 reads CASRGQTHSNEKLFF. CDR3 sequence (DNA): TGTGCCAGCAGGGGACAGACCCACTCTAATGAAAAACTGTTTTTT.

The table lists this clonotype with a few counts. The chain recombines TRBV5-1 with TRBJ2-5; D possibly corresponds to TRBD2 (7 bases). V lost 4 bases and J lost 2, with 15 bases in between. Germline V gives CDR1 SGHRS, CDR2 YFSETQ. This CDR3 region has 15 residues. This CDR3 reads CASSQAGAIQETQYF. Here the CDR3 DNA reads TGCGCCAGCAGCCAGGCGGGGGCGATACAAGAGACCCAGTACTTC.

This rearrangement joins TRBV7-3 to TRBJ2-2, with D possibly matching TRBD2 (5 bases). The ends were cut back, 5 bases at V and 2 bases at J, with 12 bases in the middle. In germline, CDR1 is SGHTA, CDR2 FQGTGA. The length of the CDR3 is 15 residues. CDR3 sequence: CASSPMTINTGELFF. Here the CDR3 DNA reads TGTGCCAGCAGCCCCATGACTATCAACACCGGGGAGCTGTTTTTT.

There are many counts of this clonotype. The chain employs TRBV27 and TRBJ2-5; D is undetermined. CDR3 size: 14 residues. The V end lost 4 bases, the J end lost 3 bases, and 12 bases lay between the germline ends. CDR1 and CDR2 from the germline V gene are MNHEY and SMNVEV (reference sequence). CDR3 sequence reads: CASSSPRPKETQYF. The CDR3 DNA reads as TGTGCCAGCAGTTCTCCCCGACCTAAAGAGACCCAGTACTTC.

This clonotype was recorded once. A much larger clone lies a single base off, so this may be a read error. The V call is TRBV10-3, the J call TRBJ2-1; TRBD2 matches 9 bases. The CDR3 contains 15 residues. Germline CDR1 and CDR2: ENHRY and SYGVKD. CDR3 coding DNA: TGTGACATCAGTCTTCGGCTAGCGGGAAACAATGAGCAGTTCTTC. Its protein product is CDISLRLAGNNEQFF.

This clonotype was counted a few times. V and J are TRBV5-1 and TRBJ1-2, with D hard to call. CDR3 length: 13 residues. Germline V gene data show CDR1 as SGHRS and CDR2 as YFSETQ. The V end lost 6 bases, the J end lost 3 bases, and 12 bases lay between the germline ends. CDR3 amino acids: CASIFDPDYGYTF. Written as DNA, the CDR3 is TGCGCCAGCATCTTCGACCCAGACTATGGCTACACCTTC.

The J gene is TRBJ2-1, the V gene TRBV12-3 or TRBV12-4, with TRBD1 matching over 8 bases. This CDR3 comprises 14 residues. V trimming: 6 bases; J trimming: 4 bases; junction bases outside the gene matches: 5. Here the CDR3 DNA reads TGTGCCAGCAGGGTCGGGACAGGTTACAATGAGCAGTTCTTC. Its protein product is CASRVGTGYNEQFF.

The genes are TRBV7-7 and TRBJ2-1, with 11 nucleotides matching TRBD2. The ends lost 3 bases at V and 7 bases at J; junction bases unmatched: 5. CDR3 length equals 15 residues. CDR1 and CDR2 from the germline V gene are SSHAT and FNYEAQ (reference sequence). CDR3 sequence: CASSLGLAELNEQFF. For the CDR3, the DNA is TGTGCCAGCAGCTTGGGACTAGCGGAGTTAAATGAGCAGTTCTTC.